This T cell receptor (beta chain) was obtained from a study of cytomegalovirus exposure and HLA in healthy donors. Points from the study as a whole: HLA alleles showed associations with 15,000 to 20,000 TCR beta sequences in a later analysis, at a 0.05 false discovery rate. In vitro, a few CMV-associated chains proved specific for CMV antigens. The authors enumerated some 160 TCR beta chains as linked to cytomegalovirus. TCR beta chain V- and J-gene trimming was linked, in a later analysis, to a missense variant in DCLRE1C.

PCR used 60 Vbeta primers and 13 Jbeta primers. Sequencing was performed with immunoSEQ multiplex PCR; in TCRdb, only in-frame clones are kept and a portion is missing. Here the sample spans 150,000 to 200,000 clones, around 80% being singletons. Concerning this clone: Its antigen is currently unknown.

This TCR was sampled from a woman in her forties in good health and CMV-seronegative. Sequencing was performed on PBMCs.

CDR3 residues: CASSLPRGSEKLFF. CDR3 DNA sequence: TGTGCCAGCAGTTTACCCAGGGGTAGTGAAAAACTGTTTTTT. The chain uses TRBV28 and TRBJ1-4; D may be TRBD1 (6 bases). This CDR3 spans 14 amino acids. In germline, CDR1 is MDHEN, CDR2 SYDVKM. With 2 bases removed from V and 7 bases from J, the gap between germline ends came to 11 bases.